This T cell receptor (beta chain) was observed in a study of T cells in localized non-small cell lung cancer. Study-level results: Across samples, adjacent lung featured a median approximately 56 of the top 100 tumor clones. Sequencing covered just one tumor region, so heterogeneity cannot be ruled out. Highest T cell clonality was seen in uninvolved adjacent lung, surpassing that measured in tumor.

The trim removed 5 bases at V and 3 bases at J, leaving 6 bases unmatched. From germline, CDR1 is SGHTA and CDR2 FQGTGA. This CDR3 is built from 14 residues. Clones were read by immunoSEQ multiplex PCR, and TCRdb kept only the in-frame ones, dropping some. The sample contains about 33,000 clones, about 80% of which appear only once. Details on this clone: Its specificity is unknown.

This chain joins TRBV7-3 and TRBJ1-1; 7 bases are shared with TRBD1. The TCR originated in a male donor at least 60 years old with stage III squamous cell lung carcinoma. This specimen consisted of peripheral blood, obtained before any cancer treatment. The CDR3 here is CASSPGTAYTEAFF. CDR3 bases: TGTGCCAGCAGCCCCGGGACAGCATACACTGAAGCTTTCTTT.